The rows below give T cell receptor beta chains drawn from one sample of a study of shared clonotypes between healthy human individuals. Sequenced by immunoSEQ multiplex PCR; TCRdb stores in-frame clones only, minus some. The sample includes approximately 1.4 million clones, approximately 98% of them seen just once. Sample: naive CD4+ T cells sorted from blood. These receptors all stem from a man between 25 and 39 years old in good health. Each CDR3 is given with its conserved first and last residue.

V gene: TRBV7-9; J gene: TRBJ1-1; CDR3 protein: CASSFTGLAEAFF
V gene: TRBV19; J gene: TRBJ2-2; CDR3 protein: CASQIGQTNTGELFF
V gene: TRBV28; J gene: TRBJ2-1; CDR3 protein: CASSLSLAGGNEQFF
V gene: TRBV5-1; J gene: TRBJ2-3; CDR3 protein: CASSSSRAPVSADTQYF
V gene: TRBV5-4; J gene: TRBJ2-7; CDR3 protein: CASSLGGVVGTYEQYF
V gene: TRBV28; J gene: TRBJ1-5; CDR3 protein: CASSLLGADQPQHF
V gene: TRBV4-1; J gene: TRBJ2-2; CDR3 protein: CASSLTTSGGTGELFF
V gene: TRBV19; J gene: TRBJ2-1; CDR3 protein: CASSPRRDRGQYEQFF
V gene: TRBV5-6; J gene: TRBJ2-5; CDR3 protein: CASNPRIEETQYF
V gene: TRBV9; J gene: TRBJ2-3; CDR3 protein: CASSVLGLAGEAGDTQYF
V gene: TRBV9; J gene: TRBJ2-7; CDR3 protein: CASSASTGVSYEQYF
V gene: TRBV5-4; J gene: TRBJ2-1; CDR3 protein: CASSFSDNEQFF
V gene: TRBV7-9; J gene: TRBJ1-4; CDR3 protein: CASSTDRTQNEKLFF
V gene: TRBV7-6; J gene: TRBJ1-4; CDR3 protein: CASSPIPLGSTNEKLFF
V gene: TRBV13; J gene: TRBJ2-3; CDR3 protein: CASSFPGTSTDTQYF
V gene: TRBV28; J gene: TRBJ2-7; CDR3 protein: CATLEGRGWREQYF
V gene: TRBV7-9; J gene: TRBJ2-1; CDR3 protein: CASSLKSTSGRANEQFF
V gene: TRBV2; J gene: TRBJ1-1; CDR3 protein: CASSPQGLTEAFF
V gene: TRBV7-3; J gene: TRBJ2-7; CDR3 protein: CASSLDGTDEQYF
V gene: TRBV29-1; J gene: TRBJ2-1; CDR3 protein: CSVERSSYNEQFF
V gene: TRBV19; J gene: TRBJ2-1; CDR3 protein: CASSITGWGHNEQFF
V gene: TRBV7-9; J gene: TRBJ1-2; CDR3 protein: CASEGVGSNYGYTF
V gene: TRBV11-2; J gene: TRBJ1-3; CDR3 protein: CASSLIVRGRAANTIYF
V gene: TRBV11-2; J gene: TRBJ2-1; CDR3 protein: CASSPISGRNYNEQFF
V gene: TRBV5-4; J gene: TRBJ2-1; CDR3 protein: CASNPGGPNNEQFF
V gene: TRBV30; J gene: TRBJ2-7; CDR3 protein: CAWSVLTGPREEQYF
V gene: TRBV18; J gene: TRBJ2-3; CDR3 protein: CASSAQDFSTDTQYF
V gene: TRBV11-2; J gene: TRBJ2-3; CDR3 protein: CASSLAKRGGTDTQYF
V gene: TRBV7-8; J gene: TRBJ2-7; CDR3 protein: CASSLSLVRNEQYF
V gene: TRBV2; J gene: TRBJ1-3; CDR3 protein: CASRSRISGNTIYF
V gene: TRBV7-3; J gene: TRBJ2-1; CDR3 protein: CASSFPGSEQFF
V gene: TRBV7-6; J gene: TRBJ2-5; CDR3 protein: CASSLGSRGAVGETQYF
V gene: TRBV18; J gene: TRBJ2-2; CDR3 protein: CASSPPAVHGELFF
V gene: TRBV7-8; J gene: TRBJ2-7; CDR3 protein: CASSLAWRSSGSRHEQYF
V gene: TRBV14; J gene: TRBJ2-1; CDR3 protein: CASSQRPGSYNEQFF
V gene: TRBV9; J gene: TRBJ2-3; CDR3 protein: CASSVAKDGTSTDTQYF
V gene: TRBV2; J gene: TRBJ1-5; CDR3 protein: CASSTPPVKPQHF
V gene: TRBV9; J gene: TRBJ2-1; CDR3 protein: CASSPGDLYNEQFF
V gene: TRBV30; J gene: TRBJ2-7; CDR3 protein: CAWSTPGPLFSDEQYF
V gene: TRBV25-1; J gene: TRBJ1-4; CDR3 protein: CASSDIRHSNEKLFF
V gene: TRBV10-1; J gene: TRBJ2-1; CDR3 protein: CASMMRTGMGEQFF
V gene: TRBV7-9; J gene: TRBJ2-1; CDR3 protein: CASSYPPGTNYNEQFF
V gene: TRBV11-2; J gene: TRBJ2-7; CDR3 protein: CASSLVRTSRRYEQYF
V gene: TRBV6-5; J gene: TRBJ2-7; CDR3 protein: CASSPWTGGYEQYF
V gene: TRBV28; J gene: TRBJ1-3; CDR3 protein: CASSSGTGVFPIYF
V gene: TRBV30; J gene: TRBJ2-1; CDR3 protein: CAWSGFGDEQFF
V gene: TRBV9; J gene: TRBJ2-7; CDR3 protein: CASSPGATRSYEQYF
V gene: TRBV12-5; J gene: TRBJ2-2; CDR3 protein: CASGTGSLNTGELFF
V gene: TRBV28; J gene: TRBJ1-1; CDR3 protein: CASRPGLKNTEAFF
V gene: TRBV10-1; J gene: TRBJ2-2; CDR3 protein: CASSPALAAGELFF
V gene: TRBV7-2; J gene: TRBJ1-1; CDR3 protein: CASSSSFNTEAFF
V gene: TRBV29-1; J gene: TRBJ2-5; CDR3 protein: CSVGALAGETQYF
V gene: TRBV14; J gene: TRBJ1-2; CDR3 protein: CASSPGQNYGYTF
V gene: TRBV2; J gene: TRBJ2-1; CDR3 protein: CASSQESYNEQFF